The 15 T cell receptor beta chains presented below share a single source sample, sequenced in a study of shared clonotypes between healthy human individuals. Repertoires were generated with immunoSEQ multiplex PCR, while TCRdb's copy carries only in-frame clones and drops some. The sample includes roughly 2,000,000 clones, 80% to 95% of them seen just once. Naive CD8 cells, CD45RO-negative and positively selected for CCR7, excluded terminally differentiated effector memory CD45RA+ cells. The sequenced sample was naive CD8+ T cells from PBMCs. These receptors were taken from a man younger than 35 in good health. Some clones in this sample may be carry-over from other donors' samples.

V is TRBV13 and J is TRBJ2-2; TRBD1 is a possible D gene (5 bases). Germline CDR1 PRHDT, CDR2 FYEKMQ (reference sequence). This CDR3 has 15 amino acids. Trimming stripped 2 bases from V and 4 bases from J, with 11 bases between. The CDR3 spells CASSLRGQITGELFF. The DNA of the CDR3 is TGTGCCAGCAGCTTAAGGGGTCAGATCACCGGGGAGCTGTTTTTT.

The CDR3 loop reads CASSLEGTSYNEQFF. In nucleotides, the CDR3 is TGTGCCAGCAGCTTAGAGGGGACTAGCTACAATGAGCAGTTCTTC. V gene TRBV7-2 combines with J gene TRBJ2-1, with 8 bases fitting TRBD2. J gave up 3 bases and V 1 base, and 2 bases lay outside the gene matches. The germline V gene encodes CDR1 SGHTA and CDR2 FQGNSA. This CDR3 contains 15 residues.

The chain has TRBV7-9 and TRBJ2-3, with TRBD1 as a possible D gene (5 bases). The V gene's germline CDR1 is SEHNR and CDR2 FQNEAQ (reference sequence). The CDR3 length is 15 residues. V dropped 5 bases and J dropped 4 bases, with 16 bases sitting between them. The CDR3 protein is CASSPAAGPADTQYF. The DNA for the CDR3 is TGTGCCAGCAGCCCGGCCGCAGGGCCAGCAGATACGCAGTATTTT.

The chain joins TRBV7-2 to TRBJ1-4, with D possibly TRBD1 on 6 matching bases. CDR1 is SGHTA, CDR2 FQGNSA, per germline. Trimming shortened V by 5 bases and J by 7 bases, and 17 bases separated the two germline ends. CDR3 size: 15 residues. The CDR3 loop reads CASSPRGVGVEKLFF. Here the CDR3 DNA reads TGTGCCAGCAGCCCGAGGGGGGTAGGGGTTGAAAAACTGTTTTTT.

The chain joins TRBV11-3 to TRBJ2-1; weak D call: TRBD2 (6 bases). Germline values: CDR1 SGHNT, CDR2 YENEEA. The CDR3 has 17 residues. V dropped 5 bases and J dropped 0 bases, with 17 bases sitting between them. The CDR3 reads CASSRGTGISSYNEQFF. The CDR3 DNA sequence: TGTGCCAGCAGCCGCGGGACGGGGATAAGCTCCTACAATGAGCAGTTCTTC. Variable domain in full (rest from reference TRBV11-3 and TRBJ2-1): EAGVVQSPRYKIIEKKQPVAFWCNPISGHNTLYWYLQNLGQGPELLIRYENEEAVDDSQLPKDRFSAERLKGVDSTLKIQPAELGDSAVYLCASSRGTGISSYNEQFFGPGTRLTVL.

Concerning this clone: This sample includes further DNA sequences coding for the same CDR3. V is TRBV27 and J is TRBJ2-3; possibly TRBD1 for D (6 bases). Germline values: CDR1 MNHEY, CDR2 SMNVEV (reference sequence). The CDR3 length is 16 residues. V shed 0 bases and J shed 1 base, with 11 bases lying between them. The CDR3 here is CASSLSPGARTDTQYF. The CDR3 DNA reads as TGTGCCAGCAGTTTATCGCCAGGGGCGCGCACAGATACGCAGTATTTT.

V and J are TRBV5-8 and TRBJ2-2; 8 bases map to TRBD1. The CDR3 sequence is 15 residues long. Germline V gene data show CDR1 as SGHTS and CDR2 as YDEGEE. V lost 3 bases to trimming and J lost 1 base; unmatched junction nucleotides: 2. For the CDR3, the DNA is TGTGCCAGCAGCTCTGGGACAGGGAACACCGGGGAGCTGTTTTTT. Translation: CASSSGTGNTGELFF. Supplemented by reference TRBV5-8 and TRBJ2-2, the full variable domain reads EAGVTQSPTHLIKTRGQQATLRCSPISGHTSVYWYQQALGLGLQFLLWYDEGEERNRGNFPPRFSGRQFPNYSSELNVNALELEDSALYLCASSSGTGNTGELFFGEGSRLTVL.

The chain carries TRBV5-4 and TRBJ1-4, with D hard to call. Looked up from germline, CDR1 is SGHNT and CDR2 is YYREEE (reference sequence). The CDR3 runs 15 residues. V lost 0 bases, J lost 4 bases, and 10 bases lay in between. The DNA of the CDR3 is TGTGCCAGCAGCTTGGCGACGGGAAATAATGAAAAACTGTTTTTT. Translating gives CASSLATGNNEKLFF.

This clone occurred a few times. This specimen includes other DNA sequences encoding the same CDR3. The chain has TRBV7-9 and TRBJ1-1; no clear D gene. V gave up 4 bases and J gave up 0 bases, with 6 bases separating them. This CDR3 has 13 residues. Germline-derived CDR1 and CDR2 are SEHNR and FQNEAQ (reference sequence). The CDR3 region has the DNA TGTGCCAGCAGCTCTTCAGTGAACACTGAAGCTTTCTTT. Protein sequence: CASSSSVNTEAFF.

The chain recombines TRBV2 with TRBJ2-1; maybe TRBD2 (6 bases). The V gene lost 9 bases and the J gene lost 7 bases, with 16 bases spanning the gap. Germline V gene data show CDR1 as SNHLY and CDR2 as FYNNEI. There are 13 residues in the CDR3. CDR3 region: CARGGLRENEQFF. CDR3 bases: TGTGCCAGAGGAGGGCTCCGTGAGAATGAGCAGTTCTTC.

This chain links TRBV7-2 with TRBJ2-7, with 8 positions matching TRBD2. This CDR3 is 17 amino acids long. Germline loops: CDR1 SGHTA, CDR2 FQGNSA. Germline trimming cut 4 bases from V and 1 base from J; bases unmatched to any gene: 12. CDR3 coding DNA: TGTGCCAGCAGCTCCGAACTAGCGGAGCTGGGGTCCTACGAGCAGTACTTC. It codes for CASSSELAELGSYEQYF.

Remarks on this clone: It is unclear where the CDR3 begins or ends on the DNA, so no DNA is shown, and the CDR3 is as TCRdb lists it. Other DNA sequences in this specimen translate into the identical CDR3. This chain joins TRBV27 and TRBJ2-1; the D call in the table, TRBD2, was not verified against the DNA. The CDR3 spans 16 amino acids, including both terminal residues. Germline V gene data show CDR1 as MNHEY and CDR2 as SMNVEV (reference sequence). The CDR3: CASSSSAGETYNEQFF.

The genes are TRBV27 and TRBJ2-7, with 14 bases identical to TRBD2. This CDR3 has 17 amino acids. Germline V gives CDR1 MNHEY, CDR2 SMNVEV (reference sequence). After removal of 5 bases from V and 7 bases from J, the junction contained 13 bases not matched to a gene. The CDR3 DNA sequence: TGTGCCAGCAGTATACCCTCGACTAGCGGGAGGGCGGGTGAGCAGTACTTC. This sequence encodes CASSIPSTSGRAGEQYF.

The V gene is TRBV12-5, the J gene TRBJ2-5; D gene ambiguous. Between the trimmed V and J ends, which lost 4 bases and 3 bases, there was a span of 6 bases. The CDR3 is 12 residues long. Germline loops: CDR1 LGHNT, CDR2 FRNRAP. The CDR3 nucleotides are TGTGCTAGTGGTTCCGAGGAAGAGACCCAGTACTTC. Translated, it gives CASGSEEETQYF.

Worth noting for this clone: This CDR3 is also generated by other DNA sequences in the sample. This chain connects TRBV9 to TRBJ2-5; no reliable D call. The CDR3 has 14 amino acids. CDR1 and CDR2 (germline): SGDLS, YYNGEE. V was clipped by 0 bases and J by 2 bases, with 8 bases between them. The CDR3 sequence: CASSVGDSQETQYF. For the CDR3, the DNA is TGTGCCAGCAGCGTAGGAGACTCACAAGAGACCCAGTACTTC.